The source of this TCR beta chain is a study of blood T cells in healthy people across ages. PCR was performed a second time for about 6 to 12 cycles using a sample-barcoded 5' primer and a J-beta primer mix. Each cDNA molecule was tagged by a template-switch adaptor that had 12 random nucleotides. TCRdb fed the 5' RACE reads into MiXCR, producing one record per CDR3 protein. The sample lists about 1 million distinct CDR3 sequences; roughly a quarter were seen once. These data also featured in a second study, about T cells of mothers and their children. That source reports: Unrelated pairs and related pairs have their TCR recombination output shaped similarly by thymic selection.

The sequence derives from a girl aged 2 to 10 in good health. Sequenced sample: blood.

CDR3 DNA: TGCGCCAGCAGTTCACAGGGGGCTGAAGCTTTCTTT. It codes for CASSSQGAEAFF. The J gene is TRBJ1-1, the V gene TRBV5-1, with TRBD1 identical over 8 bases. J lost 6 bases, V lost 5 bases, and 3 bases had no gene match. This CDR3 comprises 12 residues. Looked up from germline, CDR1 is SGHRS and CDR2 is YFSETQ.